Listed here are 21 T cell receptor beta chains from one sample, sequenced in a study of cytomegalovirus exposure and HLA in healthy donors. The PCR ran on 60 Vbeta and 13 Jbeta primers. Some clones are missing from TCRdb's copy, which holds only in-frame ones; the method was immunoSEQ multiplex PCR. The table shows under 300,000 clones, with approximately 80% occurring only once. Sequences were obtained from PBMCs. The receptors derive from a woman aged 60-75 years in good health and CMV-seropositive.

The chain has TRBV5-1 and TRBJ1-1, with 8 positions matching TRBD1. Germline V CDR1 and CDR2: SGHRS, YFSETQ. The V gene end was trimmed by 1 base and the J gene end by 8 bases; junction bases not matched to a gene: 10. The CDR3 spans 15 residues. CDR3 region: CASSLFSGQENEAFF. CDR3 nucleotide sequence: TGCGCCAGCAGCTTGTTCTCGGGACAGGAAAACGAAGCTTTCTTT.

This clone was seen a few times. The CDR3 DNA reads as TGTGCCAGTCTAGCGGGACGCGTCAATGAGCAGTTCTTC. This gives the protein CASLAGRVNEQFF. This sequence joins TRBV2 and TRBJ2-1; 9 nucleotides align to TRBD2. The CDR3 has 13 amino acids. J was trimmed by 6 bases and V by 9 bases; bases with no gene match: 6. Germline V CDR1 and CDR2: SNHLY, FYNNEI. The full variable domain, in which reference TRBV2 and TRBJ2-1 provide the parts outside the CDR3, is EPEVTQTPSHQVTQMGQEVILRCVPISNHLYFYWYRQILGQKVEFLVSFYNNEISEKSEIFDDQFSVERPDGSNFTLKIRSTKLEDSAMYFCASLAGRVNEQFFGPGTRLTVL.

The V gene is TRBV14, the J gene TRBJ1-2; D call uncertain. The CDR3 consists of 15 residues. Germline V gene lookup returns CDR1 SGHDN and CDR2 FVKESK. V was shortened by 4 bases and J by 8 bases, with 20 bases between the two germline ends. In nucleotides, the CDR3 is TGTGCCAGCAGCCCCCAAACGGGGTACGGTTGGGGCTACACCTTC. This translates into CASSPQTGYGWGYTF. The full variable domain, rest sourced from reference TRBV14 and TRBJ1-2, is EAGVTQFPSHSVIEKGQTVTLRCDPISGHDNLYWYRRVMGKEIKFLLHFVKESKQDESGMPNNRFLAERTGGTYSTLKVQPAELEDSGVYFCASSPQTGYGWGYTFGSGTRLTVV.

This clone was observed a single time. This chain uses TRBV6-5 with TRBJ2-1, with D perhaps matching TRBD1 (5 bases). This CDR3 has 14 amino acids. The ends were cut back, 5 bases at V and 0 bases at J, with 8 bases in the middle. Germline V gene sequence: CDR1 MNHEY, CDR2 SVGAGI. This CDR3 is CASSPGYSYNEQFF. The CDR3 DNA is TGTGCCAGCAGTCCAGGGTACTCCTACAATGAGCAGTTCTTC.

The genes are TRBV19 and TRBJ2-6; TRBD1 agrees at 7 bases. The CDR3 runs to 21 residues. After removal of 7 bases from V and 0 bases from J, the junction contained 21 bases not matched to a gene. Germline V lookup: CDR1 LNHDA, CDR2 SQIVND (reference sequence). As DNA, the CDR3 is TGTGCCAGTACCACCCCGTGGTTAGGACAGGAGTTTTTCTCTGGGGCCAACGTCCTGACTTTC. This translates into CASTTPWLGQEFFSGANVLTF.

The chain couples TRBV27 to TRBJ2-2; maybe TRBD2 (6 bases). V dropped 6 bases and J dropped 4 bases, with 15 bases sitting between them. Germline V CDR1 and CDR2: MNHEY, SMNVEV (reference sequence). This CDR3 is built from 15 residues. The CDR3 is CASSPEGRGTGELFF. Here the CDR3 DNA reads TGTGCCAGCAGCCCGGAGGGCCGCGGCACCGGGGAGCTGTTTTTT.

This chain joins TRBV28 and TRBJ1-5; D might be TRBD1 (6 bases). This CDR3 spans 14 amino acids. Trimming stripped 9 bases from V and 2 bases from J, with 14 bases between. CDR1 and CDR2 (germline): MDHEN, SYDVKM. CDR3: CASKTGSGNQPQHF. The CDR3 DNA reads as TGTGCCAGTAAAACAGGGTCTGGCAATCAGCCCCAGCATTTT.

The chain couples TRBV29-1 to TRBJ2-2; TRBD2 is a possible D gene (5 bases). Per germline, CDR1 SQVTM and CDR2 ANQGSEA. Trimming removed 6 bases from V and 0 bases from J, with 11 bases in between. The CDR3 extends over 14 amino acids. The CDR3 DNA sequence: TGCAGCGTCCTTAGCGACGCGAACACCGGGGAGCTGTTTTTT. Amino acids: CSVLSDANTGELFF.

The chain joins TRBV19 to TRBJ2-6; 8 bases map to TRBD1. This CDR3 is built from 17 residues. V lost 5 bases, J lost 4 bases, and 10 bases stayed unmatched. CDR1 LNHDA and CDR2 SQIVND come from the germline V gene (reference sequence). In nucleotides, the CDR3 is TGTGCCAGTAGTCCAGGGGGCTCCCCTGAAGGGGCCAACGTCCTGACTTTC. This codes for CASSPGGSPEGANVLTF.

The chain couples TRBV7-2 to TRBJ2-3, with D possibly being TRBD1 (6 bases). The V gene lost 6 bases and the J gene lost 2 bases, with 6 bases spanning the gap. The CDR3 has 12 residues. From germline, CDR1 is SGHTA and CDR2 FQGNSA. The CDR3 sequence: CASRGHTDTQYF. In DNA form, the CDR3 reads TGTGCCAGCAGGGGACACACAGATACGCAGTATTTT. Together with reference TRBV7-2 and TRBJ2-3, the CDR3 gives the full variable domain: GAGVSQSPSNKVTEKGKDVELRCDPISGHTALYWYRQSLGQGLEFLIYFQGNSAPDKSGLPSDRFSAERTGGSVSTLTIQRTQQEDSAVYLCASRGHTDTQYFGPGTRLTVL.

The CDR3 region is CASTRDRGNNEQFF. Written as DNA, the CDR3 is TGTGCCAGTACCCGGGACAGGGGTAACAATGAGCAGTTCTTC. The V and J genes are TRBV27 and TRBJ2-1; 10 nucleotides align to TRBD1. The germline CDR1 and CDR2 sequences are MNHEY and SMNVEV (reference sequence). V dropped 9 bases and J dropped 5; count of bases not matched to a gene: 7. This CDR3 is 14 amino acids long.

The chain links TRBV28 to TRBJ1-5; 8 nucleotides line up with TRBD1. J gave up 6 bases and V 6 bases, and 7 bases lay outside the gene matches. The CDR3 consists of 14 residues. Germline CDR1 is MDHEN and CDR2 is SYDVKM. This CDR3 is CASSKQGGGQPQHF. In nucleotides, the CDR3 is TGTGCCAGCAGCAAACAGGGGGGTGGTCAGCCCCAGCATTTT.

This chain uses TRBV11-1 with TRBJ2-3, with unresolved D. This CDR3 is built from 11 residues. The V end was cut by 3 bases, the J end by 8 bases, with 6 bases between. Germline CDR1 is SGHAT and CDR2 is FQDESV (reference sequence). For the CDR3, the DNA is TGTGCCAGCAGCTTCCTCGGTACGCAGTATTTT. Amino acid sequence: CASSFLGTQYF.

The J gene is TRBJ2-1, the V gene TRBV5-1, with D perhaps TRBD2 (6 bases). Germline V lookup: CDR1 SGHRS, CDR2 YFSETQ. The CDR3 extends over 14 amino acids. Trimming removed 3 bases at V and 4 bases at J, with 11 bases between. The CDR3, as DNA: TGCGCCAGCAGCTCACGGGGGACTTACAATGAGCAGTTCTTC. Encoded protein: CASSSRGTYNEQFF.

The V gene is TRBV7-2, the J gene TRBJ2-2; TRBD1 agrees at 8 bases. In germline, CDR1 is SGHTA, CDR2 FQGNSA. There are 15 residues in the CDR3. J lost 6 bases, V lost 4 bases, and 7 bases had no gene match. The CDR3 nucleotides read TGTGCCAGCAGCTCCCAGGACAGGGTTGCCGGGGAGCTGTTTTTT. Protein product: CASSSQDRVAGELFF.

Worth noting for this clone: A much more abundant neighbour one base away suggests this may be a read error. The chain employs TRBV5-1 and TRBJ2-2; D remains unclear. CDR3 length equals 14 residues. Per germline, CDR1 SGHRS and CDR2 YFSETQ. V was clipped by 1 base and J by 1 base, with 5 bases between them. The CDR3 region has the DNA TGCGCCAGCAGCTTGAGACAGAACACCGGGGAGCTGTTTTTT. It specifies CASSLRQNTGELFF.

This clone was detected only once. This chain links TRBV9 with TRBJ2-6; D not resolved. Germline V gene lookup returns CDR1 SGDLS and CDR2 YYNGEE. The V end was cut by 5 bases, the J end by 0 bases, with 3 bases between. The CDR3 sequence is 13 residues long. CDR3 protein: CASRLSGANVLTF. For the CDR3, the DNA is TGTGCCAGCAGACTCTCTGGGGCCAACGTCCTGACTTTC. Full variable domain (rest looked up from reference TRBV9 and TRBJ2-6): DSGVTQTPKHLITATGQRVTLRCSPRSGDLSVYWYQQSLDQGLQFLIQYYNGEERAKGNILERFSAQQFPDLHSELNLSSLELGDSALYFCASRLSGANVLTFGAGSRLTVL.

The CDR3, as DNA: TGCAGCGCGGGGACTAGCGGGAGAACAGATACGCAGTATTTT. Translation: CSAGTSGRTDTQYF. The chain is built from TRBV29-1 and TRBJ2-3; 14 nucleotides align to TRBD2. The V gene's germline CDR1 is SQVTM and CDR2 ANQGSEA. The V segment lost 7 bases and the J segment 3 bases; nucleotides outside the gene matches: 3. The CDR3 extends over 14 amino acids.

V usage is TRBV19 and J usage is TRBJ2-1; 9 bases map to TRBD2. With V trimmed by 1 base and J by 6 bases, 7 bases remained unmatched. The germline V gene has CDR1 LNHDA and CDR2 SQIVND (reference sequence). CDR3 size: 16 residues. The CDR3 reads CASSIGEGSGGNEQFF. Written as DNA, the CDR3 is TGTGCCAGTAGTATAGGGGAAGGTAGCGGGGGCAATGAGCAGTTCTTC.

The V call is TRBV19, the J call TRBJ2-5, with a weak D call TRBD2 (6 bases). The V gene lost 9 bases and the J gene lost 4 bases, with 12 bases spanning the gap. This CDR3 comprises 12 residues. Germline V gene data show CDR1 as LNHDA and CDR2 as SQIVND (reference sequence). CDR3 loop: CASPRGAETQYF. CDR3 coding DNA: TGTGCCAGCCCTCGCGGGGCAGAGACCCAGTACTTC.

The chain links TRBV30 to TRBJ2-1; 9 positions match TRBD2. The V segment lost 0 bases and the J segment 6 bases; nucleotides outside the gene matches: 6. The V gene's germline CDR1 is GTSNPN and CDR2 SVGIG (reference sequence). CDR3 length: 15 residues. As DNA, the CDR3 is TGTGCCTGGAGTGTAATAGCGGGAGTCCTCAATGAGCAGTTCTTC. Amino acids: CAWSVIAGVLNEQFF.